The entry below describes one TCR beta chain. The CDR3 runs to 15 residues. Looked up from germline, CDR1 is MGHRA and CDR2 is YSYEKL. Deletions cut 5 bases from V and 1 base from J, with 14 bases between. This sample is part of a study of blood T cell repertoires in COVID-19. As for the study in general: Whether acute or convalescent, the COVID-19 samples came from the United States, Italy and Spain.

Authors' processing steps: Estimates of nucleated cell counts were drawn from the amplification of reference gene primers. The repertoire was sequenced with immunoSEQ multiplex PCR; TCRdb's copy has only in-frame clones and lacks some. For V, J and clone size, that table is used; D and trimming come from the DNA. The table shows roughly 90,000 clones, with roughly 86% occurring only once. Sequences were obtained from peripheral blood. The TCR sequence derives from a man in his forties with acute or convalescent COVID-19. The chain has TRBV4-1 and TRBJ1-1, with D possibly matching TRBD1 (5 bases). This CDR3 is CASSVSDSPNTEAFF. Written as DNA, the CDR3 is TGCGCCAGCAGCGTAAGTGACAGCCCGAACACTGAAGCTTTCTTT.